This T cell receptor (beta chain) was recorded in a study of blood T cell repertoires in COVID-19. Study at large: Recovery meant two consecutive negative NP/OP PCR tests, professional clearance, or resolved symptoms. Samples came from the United States, Italy and Spain, spanning acute and convalescent COVID-19.

Trimming removed 5 bases from V and 0 bases from J; junction bases left unmatched: 0. The CDR3 runs to 14 residues. Looked up from germline, CDR1 is SGHAT and CDR2 is FQNNGV. In the original analysis: Quantification of nucleated cells was approximated via reference gene primer amplification. TCRdb's table, derived via immunoSEQ multiplex PCR, lists solely in-frame clones and lacks some. That table furnishes V, J and clone size, whereas the DNA furnished D and trimming. This sample has 250,000 to 300,000 clones; about 88% occur once, and the top ten carry 2%. Recruits, aged roughly 18 to 90 years, lived in around 24 US areas.

The rearrangement joins TRBV11-2 to TRBJ2-1; 8 bases line up with TRBD2. This receptor was obtained from a woman aged 60-70 years in a cohort exposed to, infected with or recovered from COVID-19 (not recorded which). The sample consisted of PBMCs or T cells enriched from blood (not recorded which). The DNA for the CDR3 is TGTGCCAGCAGCGGGACTAGCTCCTACAATGAGCAGTTCTTC. It translates to CASSGTSSYNEQFF. Based on the CDR3 plus reference TRBV11-2 and TRBJ2-1, the full variable domain is EAGVAQSPRYKIIEKRQSVAFWCNPISGHATLYWYQQILGQGPKLLIQFQNNGVVDDSQLPKDRFSAERLKGVDSTLKIQPAKLEDSAVYLCASSGTSSYNEQFFGPGTRLTVL.